These 4 T cell receptor beta chains came from one sample sequenced in a study of blood T cell repertoires in COVID-19 (TCRdb year 2020). Library construction relied on the immunoSEQ multiplex PCR assay. The table comes from immuneACCESS by way of TCRdb, which keeps in-frame sequences with V and J called. Part of the clones is missing from these tables; in studies checked, under half for an unresolved V gene and the rest for unknown reasons. The sample data list roughly 200,000 clones, and over 70% of these were observed just once. The ten largest account for approximately 8.6% of the sample. Sample: peripheral blood. These receptors all stem from a man between 35 and 55 years old with active or convalescent COVID-19.

The rearrangement uses TRBV27 and TRBJ1-2, with a possible D match to TRBD1 (5 bases). Germline V gene sequence: CDR1 MNHEY, CDR2 SMNVEV (reference sequence). The CDR3 covers 13 residues. Between the trimmed V and J ends, which lost 3 bases and 7 bases, there was a span of 12 bases. The CDR3 region has the DNA TGTGCCAGCAGTTTGACAGTTGGCTTTGGCTACACCTTC. Translated, it gives CASSLTVGFGYTF.

A note on this clone: In the same sample, other DNA sequences code for this CDR3. The chain carries TRBV3-1 (or the pseudogene TRBV3-2) and TRBJ2-1; tentative D call: TRBD2 (6 bases). The CDR3 is 13 residues long. Germline CDR1 is LGHDT and CDR2 is YNNKEL (reference sequence). The V gene lost 1 base and the J gene lost 5 bases, with 6 bases spanning the gap. In nucleotides, the CDR3 is TGTGCCAGCAGCCAAGGGACTAACAATGAGCAGTTCTTC. It translates to CASSQGTNNEQFF.

This clone appeared a single time. This chain links TRBV12-3 or TRBV12-4 with TRBJ2-5, with D perhaps matching TRBD1 (6 bases). With 5 bases removed from V and 3 bases from J, the gap between germline ends came to 10 bases. The CDR3 has 13 amino acids. In DNA, the CDR3 is TGTGCCAGCAGTCAGGGGATTAAAGAGACCCAGTACTTC. This sequence encodes CASSQGIKETQYF.

Points on this clone: A read error is possible here, since a much larger clone lies one base away. This rearrangement joins TRBV7-3 to TRBJ1-1; the D is unclear. This CDR3 comprises 13 residues. Germline CDR1 is SGHTA and CDR2 is FQGTGA. Trimming removed 2 bases at V and 1 base at J, with 5 bases between. The CDR3 here is CASSLAGNTEAFF. CDR3 DNA sequence: TGTGCCAGCAGCTTAGCAGGGAACACTGAAGCTTTCTTT. Variable domain in full (rest from reference TRBV7-3 and TRBJ1-1): GAGVSQTPSNKVTEKGKYVELRCDPISGHTALYWYRQSLGQGPEFLIYFQGTGAADDSGLPNDRFFAVRPEGSVSTLKIQRTERGDSAVYLCASSLAGNTEAFFGQGTRLTVV.